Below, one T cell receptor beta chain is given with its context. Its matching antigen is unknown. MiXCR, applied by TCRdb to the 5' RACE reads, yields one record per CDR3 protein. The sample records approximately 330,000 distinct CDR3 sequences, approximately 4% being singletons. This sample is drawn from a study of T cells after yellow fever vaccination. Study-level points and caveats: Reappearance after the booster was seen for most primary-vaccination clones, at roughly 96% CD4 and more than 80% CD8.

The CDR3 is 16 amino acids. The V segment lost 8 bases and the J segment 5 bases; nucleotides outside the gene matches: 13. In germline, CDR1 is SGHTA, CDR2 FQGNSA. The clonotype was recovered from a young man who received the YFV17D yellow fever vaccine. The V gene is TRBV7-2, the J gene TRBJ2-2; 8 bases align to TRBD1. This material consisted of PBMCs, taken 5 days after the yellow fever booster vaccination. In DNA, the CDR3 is TGTGCCAGCGACCGAAGCCAGGGGGCGCAGACCGGGGAGCTGTTTTTT. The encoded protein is CASDRSQGAQTGELFF.